This TCR beta chain stems from a study of response to subunit inactivated influenza vaccine. Germline CDR1 and CDR2: SGHTA and FQGNSA. V was pared by 1 base and J by 7 bases, with 11 bases between. This CDR3 region has 14 residues. Worth noting for this clonotype: Antigen: not known.

Points from the study as a whole: Each seasonal influenza vaccination, the authors suggested, recruits few new T cells.

TCRdb used MiXCR to reprocess the RT-PCR reads, holding one entry per CDR3 protein. The data show roughly 170,000 distinct CDR3 sequences, around 9% seen once. The chain uses TRBV7-2 and TRBJ2-1, with D possibly being TRBD2 (5 bases). The receptor's source is a man aged 50 or older who received an inactivated influenza vaccine. Sequencing used non-naive T cells sorted from PBMCs, obtained on the day of vaccination. CDR3 sequence (DNA): TGTGCCAGCAGCTTAGACGCTCGAGGGAATGAGCAGTTCTTC. It encodes CASSLDARGNEQFF. Based on the CDR3 plus reference TRBV7-2 and TRBJ2-1, the full variable domain is GAGVSQSPSNKVTEKGKDVELRCDPISGHTALYWYRQSLGQGLEFLIYFQGNSAPDKSGLPSDRFSAERTGGSVSTLTIQRTQQEDSAVYLCASSLDARGNEQFFGPGTRLTVL.